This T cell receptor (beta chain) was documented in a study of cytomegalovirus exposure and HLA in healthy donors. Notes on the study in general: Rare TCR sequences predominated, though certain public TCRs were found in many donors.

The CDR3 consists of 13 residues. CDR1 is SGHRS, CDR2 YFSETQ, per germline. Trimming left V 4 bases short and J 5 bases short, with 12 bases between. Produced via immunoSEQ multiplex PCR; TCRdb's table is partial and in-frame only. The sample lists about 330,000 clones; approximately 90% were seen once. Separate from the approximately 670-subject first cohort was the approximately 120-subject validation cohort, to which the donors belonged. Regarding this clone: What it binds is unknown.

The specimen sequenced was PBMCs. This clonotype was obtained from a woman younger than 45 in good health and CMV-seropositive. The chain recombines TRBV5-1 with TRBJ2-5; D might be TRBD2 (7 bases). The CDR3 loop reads CASSEGGEETQYF. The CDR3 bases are TGCGCCAGCAGCGAAGGGGGGGAGGAGACCCAGTACTTC. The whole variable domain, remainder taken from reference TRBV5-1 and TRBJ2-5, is KAGVTQTPRYLIKTRGQQVTLSCSPISGHRSVSWYQQTPGQGLQFLFEYFSETQRNKGNFPGRFSGRQFSNSRSEMNVSTLELGDSALYLCASSEGGEETQYFGPGTRLLVL.